Listed below are T cell receptor beta chains from one sample, sequenced in a study of shared clonotypes between healthy human individuals. The method was immunoSEQ multiplex PCR; TCRdb's version includes in-frame clones alone and lacks a portion of them. This sample has 700,000 or so clones; less than 80% occur once, and the top ten carry 1.8%. The material sequenced was memory CD4+ T cells sorted from blood. These receptors were obtained from a woman aged 25 to 39 in good health. CDR3s include the opening cysteine and the closing phenylalanine or tryptophan. The D gene is left open where the match is weak. Size values are once, few and many counts, or a class for expanded clones, and some rows have none.

V gene: TRBV30; D gene: TRBD2; clone size: -; J gene: TRBJ2-3; CDR3 DNA: TGTGCCTGGAGCCTACTAGCGGGAGTGCCGACAGATACGCAGTATTTT; CDR3 protein: CAWSLLAGVPTDTQYF
V gene: TRBV11-2; D gene: -; clone size: -; J gene: TRBJ2-1; CDR3 DNA: TGTGCCAGCAGTTTGGCGGGGAGAGGAGGTAATGAGCAGTTCTTC; CDR3 protein: CASSLAGRGGNEQFF
V gene: TRBV27; D gene: TRBD2; clone size: -; J gene: TRBJ2-7; CDR3 DNA: TGTGCCAGCAGTTTATTCTTTAGCGGGAGGGCCTACGAGCAGTACTTC; CDR3 protein: CASSLFFSGRAYEQYF
V gene: TRBV19; D gene: -; clone size: once; J gene: TRBJ2-7; CDR3 DNA: TGTGCCAGTAGTTCCCGGACTATGACCTACGAGCAGTACTTC; CDR3 protein: CASSSRTMTYEQYF
V gene: TRBV5-1; D gene: -; clone size: -; J gene: TRBJ1-3; CDR3 DNA: TGCGCCAGCAGCCGGGACGAGGGTGGCACCATATATTTT; CDR3 protein: CASSRDEGGTIYF
V gene: TRBV13; D gene: -; clone size: once; J gene: TRBJ2-6; CDR3 DNA: TGTGCCAGCCGCCTTGGCCTAAGGGCCAACGTCCTGACTTTC; CDR3 protein: CASRLGLRANVLTF
V gene: TRBV5-5; D gene: -; clone size: -; J gene: TRBJ2-7; CDR3 DNA: TGTGCCAGCAGTCTAGCTGCGGGTAATCTCTACGAGCAGTACTTC; CDR3 protein: CASSLAAGNLYEQYF
V gene: TRBV28; D gene: -; clone size: once; J gene: TRBJ2-7; CDR3 DNA: TGTGCCAGCAGCCCCGACATCCCCGAGCAGTACTTC; CDR3 protein: CASSPDIPEQYF
V gene: TRBV19; D gene: -; clone size: -; J gene: TRBJ1-5; CDR3 DNA: TGTGCCAGTAGTACCCCGGACGGATACAATCAGCCCCAGCATTTT; CDR3 protein: CASSTPDGYNQPQHF
V gene: TRBV5-1; D gene: TRBD1; clone size: -; J gene: TRBJ1-4; CDR3 DNA: TGCGCCAGCAGCCTGGGACAGGGTCGCTATTCTGAAAAACTGTTTTTT; CDR3 protein: CASSLGQGRYSEKLFF
V gene: TRBV28; D gene: -; clone size: -; J gene: TRBJ1-2; CDR3 DNA: TGTGCCAGCAGTTTATGGGCAGGTGGCTATGGCTACACCTTC; CDR3 protein: CASSLWAGGYGYTF
V gene: TRBV5-1; D gene: TRBD1; clone size: -; J gene: TRBJ2-7; CDR3 DNA: TGCGCCAGCGGTCGGGCAGGGGGCTACGAGCAGTACTTC; CDR3 protein: CASGRAGGYEQYF
V gene: TRBV5-1; D gene: -; clone size: -; J gene: TRBJ2-1; CDR3 DNA: TGCGCCAGCTCTGGGCAAGGGAAATACAATGAGCAGTTCTTC; CDR3 protein: CASSGQGKYNEQFF
V gene: TRBV27; D gene: TRBD1; clone size: -; J gene: TRBJ1-2; CDR3 DNA: TGTGCCAGCAGTTTTGGGGAAGGGTTAGGGACAGGGGGCCACTATGGCTACACCTTC; CDR3 protein: CASSFGEGLGTGGHYGYTF
V gene: TRBV19; D gene: -; clone size: -; J gene: TRBJ2-4; CDR3 DNA: TGTGCCAGTAGTATGCAGGGCGGGAACATTCAGTACTTC; CDR3 protein: CASSMQGGNIQYF
V gene: TRBV5-1; D gene: -; clone size: -; J gene: TRBJ2-3; CDR3 DNA: TGCGCCAGCAGCCTAACTGGGGACACGAGCACAGATACGCAGTATTTT; CDR3 protein: CASSLTGDTSTDTQYF
V gene: TRBV25-1; D gene: TRBD1; clone size: -; J gene: TRBJ2-7; CDR3 DNA: TGTGCCAGCAGCCGACAGGGCTCCTACGAGCAGTACTTC; CDR3 protein: CASSRQGSYEQYF
V gene: TRBV18; D gene: -; clone size: few; J gene: TRBJ2-7; CDR3 DNA: TGTGCCAGCTCACCTGGGCTACCCTCCTACGAGCAGTACTTC; CDR3 protein: CASSPGLPSYEQYF
V gene: TRBV29-1; D gene: TRBD1; clone size: -; J gene: TRBJ2-7; CDR3 DNA: TGCAGCGTTGCAAGACAGGGTACCTACGAGCAGTACTTC; CDR3 protein: CSVARQGTYEQYF
V gene: TRBV7-2; D gene: -; clone size: -; J gene: TRBJ2-1; CDR3 DNA: TGTGCCAGCAGCCGTTTTATCGGCGAGCAGTTCTTC; CDR3 protein: CASSRFIGEQFF
V gene: TRBV28; D gene: -; clone size: -; J gene: TRBJ2-3; CDR3 DNA: TGTGCCAGCAGTAAGTGGGAGACCACAGATACGCAGTATTTT; CDR3 protein: CASSKWETTDTQYF
V gene: TRBV28; D gene: -; clone size: -; J gene: TRBJ1-2; CDR3 DNA: TGTGCCAGCAGCCGGGACATGCTGGAAGGCTACACCTTC; CDR3 protein: CASSRDMLEGYTF
V gene: TRBV5-4; D gene: -; clone size: -; J gene: TRBJ2-5; CDR3 DNA: TGTGCCAGCAGTGAAGGAGGAGCTTTCCAAGAGACCCAGTACTTC; CDR3 protein: CASSEGGAFQETQYF
V gene: TRBV7-8; D gene: TRBD1; clone size: -; J gene: TRBJ1-5; CDR3 DNA: TGTGCCAGCAGCGACGACAGGGGCCGCAATCAGCCCCAGCATTTT; CDR3 protein: CASSDDRGRNQPQHF
V gene: TRBV19; D gene: -; clone size: -; J gene: TRBJ2-6; CDR3 DNA: TGTGCCACCGGACGGCGAGACGTCCTGACTTTC; CDR3 protein: CATGRRDVLTF
V gene: TRBV30; D gene: -; clone size: -; J gene: TRBJ1-6; CDR3 DNA: TGTGCCTGGCGGGGTCCTCTTAACTATAATTCACCCCTCCACTTT; CDR3 protein: CAWRGPLNYNSPLHF
V gene: TRBV11-3; D gene: TRBD2; clone size: -; J gene: TRBJ2-2; CDR3 DNA: TGTGCCAGCAGACTAGCGGGAGGAAACACCGGGGAGCTGTTTTTT; CDR3 protein: CASRLAGGNTGELFF
V gene: TRBV5-6; D gene: -; clone size: -; J gene: TRBJ2-7; CDR3 DNA: TGTGCCAGCAGCGGGATCTCCTACGAGCAGTACTTC; CDR3 protein: CASSGISYEQYF